The rows below give T cell receptor beta chains drawn from one sample of a study of cytotoxic CD8 clonotypes in ibrutinib-treated CLL. The data were produced by immunoSEQ multiplex PCR, yet TCRdb's version contains in-frame clones alone and is incomplete. The sample has over 100,000 clones, 80% to 90% seen once. Here the sequenced sample was PBMCs, taken after 24 months of ibrutinib treatment. All receptors derive from a human donor with chronic lymphocytic leukemia. The conserved cysteine and the conserved F or W are not part of the CDR3 here.

>14|TRBJ2-1|TRBV4-3
ASSPSWGPGDNEQF
>12|TRBJ2-2|TRBV28
ASSRTGWGGELF
>12|TRBJ1-1|TRBV30
AWGEGQRNTEAF
>13|TRBJ2-5|TRBV9
ASSPDRGRQETQY
>11|TRBJ1-6|TRBV11-2
ASEAGGWSPLH
>11|TRBJ1-5|TRBV9
ASSAQGNQPQH
>14|TRBJ1-6|TRBV5-8
ASSLGAGNNNSPLH
>12|TRBJ2-1|TRBV27
ASSSTGPYNEQF
>11|TRBJ1-1|TRBV19
ASSISDGTEAF
>11|TRBJ2-7|TRBV6-5
ASSILDRDEQY
>11|TRBJ1-5|TRBV6-1
ATRGMDNQPQH
>10|TRBJ2-7|TRBV5-8
ASSITGYEQY
>14|TRBJ2-7|TRBV6-6
ASSYRTGPNSYEQY
>13|TRBJ2-1|TRBV7-7
ASSSGTGPYNEQF
>12|TRBJ2-2|TRBV19
AAGLAGGPGELF
>12|TRBJ1-2|TRBV30
AWGRGQGAYGYT
>9|TRBJ1-2|TRBV9
ASSVNYGYT
>11|TRBJ1-2|TRBV27
ASSPGPFYGYT
>14|TRBJ2-2|TRBV27
ASSRQGPGNTGELF
>12|TRBJ2-7|TRBV28
ASTRDTSSYEQY
>11|TRBJ1-1|TRBV6-5
ASSYGRVSEAF
>13|TRBJ1-2|TRBV28
ASSLRDRVNYGYT
>13|TRBJ2-5|TRBV2
ASSGQRTGVGTQY
>14|TRBJ2-6|TRBV28
ASSFGGTGRANVLT
>11|TRBJ1-2|TRBV9
ASSVGAGDGYT
>13|TRBJ1-1|TRBV7-2
ASSLYRGTNTEAF
>13|TRBJ1-3|TRBV28
ASSSGGAGGNTIY
>18|TRBJ2-7|TRBV12-5
ASGLVYLAGVFLRVYEQY
>14|TRBJ2-3|TRBV4-2
ASSLGTSGRTDTQY
>12|TRBJ1-2|TRBV28
ASRFPGTGGSYT
>13|TRBJ2-3|TRBV15
ATSWGLAHTDTQY
>13|TRBJ2-4|TRBV30
AWSVPTGVKNIQY
>11|TRBJ2-1|TRBV18
ASTGTGGNEQF
>12|TRBJ1-2|TRBV30
AWGGDSYSLGYT
>14|TRBJ2-3|TRBV7-2
ASSLITGASTDTQY
>10|TRBJ2-2|TRBV7-2
ASSYRAGELF
>9|TRBJ2-5|TRBV18
ASSPVETQY
>13|TRBJ1-2|TRBV13
ASSSDSRTNYGYT
>14|TRBJ2-3|TRBV10-3
AISESWGTSTDTQY
>12|TRBJ2-7|TRBV7-2
ASSLDNRPYEQY
>12|TRBJ2-1|TRBV19
ASTRAGAYNEQF
>12|TRBJ2-7|TRBV28
ASTMRGQIHEQY
>13|TRBJ2-2|TRBV7-3
ASSSLAGDTGELF
>13|TRBJ2-1|TRBV7-9
ASSLRRESYNEQF
>12|TRBJ2-5|TRBV7-6
ASSSSGTGETQY